Listed here is a single TCR beta chain. It has no known antigen specificity. Qualities for individual bases were not recorded, and no much larger clone is one base off. To sequence the TCRbeta CDR3 region, genomic DNA was isolated from the sorted cells. The immunoSEQ Assay was used to sequence the TCRbeta CDR3 regions. Imported from immuneACCESS, the table was reduced by TCRdb to in-frame sequences with V and J called. These copies leave out some clones; in studies compared against another copy, an unresolved V gene accounts for under half, and the cause of the remainder is not known. This sample comprises 77,000 or so clones, almost 90% of them detected only once. The ten largest clones add up to about 0.8% of the sample. Taken from cysteine to phenylalanine, the CDR3 has 14 residues. Just CDR3 DNA is preserved here, 42 bases in frame from base 1. Deletion took 4 bases off V and 2 bases off J, with a span of 11 bases between the germline ends. The germline V gene specifies SGHRS as CDR1 and YFSETQ as CDR2.

This sample was included in a study of OX40 agonist ivuxolimab in advanced cancers. About the full investigation: Ivuxolimab, which targeted the costimulatory receptor OX40 (CD134), was an agonistic, fully human IgG2 monoclonal antibody. In the dose-escalation cohort, approximately 82% of patients were male, and the mean age was roughly 60 years, with a range of 23 to 79. Of the approximately 54 dose-escalation patients, hepatocellular carcinoma was present in about 20, melanoma in roughly 15, renal cell carcinoma in 9 and head and neck cancer in 9. Intravenous ivuxolimab was administered to patients every 2 weeks at six dose levels: 0.01, 0.1, 0.3, 1.5, 3 and 10 mg/kg. The monotherapy dose-escalation portion (N of about 50 patients) of the phase I ivuxolimab trial is reported in the paper. Partial responses occurred in three dose-escalation patients: two with cutaneous melanoma and one with hepatocellular carcinoma. Peripheral TCRbeta sequencing was intended to test whether TCR sequence diversity was altered and clonal T-cell expansion was caused by ivuxolimab. Prior anti-PD-1, anti-PD-L1 or anti-CTLA-4 therapy was permitted, and approximately 39% of dose-escalation patients had received checkpoint inhibitors.

Overall study results and their limits: In the 0.1-3.0 mg/kg groups, partial responders had among the lowest normalized peripheral clonal expansion, particularly in CD8+ T cells. Antigen specificity was not determined for the clonally expanded peripheral T cells. Low levels of normalized T-cell clonal expansion were also seen in some patients who did not respond. At doses of 0.1 to 3.0 mg/kg, clonal expansion of both CD4+ and CD8+ T cells in blood was seen between baseline and week 6. On average, CD8+ T cells showed more expanded clones than CD4+ T cells after ivuxolimab.

The trial excluded patients who had a history of autoimmune disease or who were on systemic immunosuppression. Peripheral blood for TCR sequencing was drawn from every dose cohort at baseline, at cycle 4 day 1 and at cycle 7 day 1. Samples were obtained from an open-label, multicenter, first-in-human phase I dose-escalation trial of ivuxolimab. Adults with locally advanced or metastatic head and neck squamous cell, hepatocellular, melanoma or renal cell carcinoma were enrolled in the trial. Before TCR sequencing, CD4+ T cells and CD8+ T cells from peripheral blood were sorted into separate populations.

Recombination connected TRBV5-1 to TRBJ2-3, with TRBD1 as a weak D call on 6 bases. This receptor was obtained from an adult with an advanced solid tumor such as melanoma, head and neck, liver or kidney cancer. Source: CD4+ or CD8+ T cells sorted from blood, taken in a trial of the OX40 agonist ivuxolimab. The sequenced DNA is TGCGCCAGCAGCCCTAGGACAGCCACAGATACGCAGTATTTT. It is translated as CASSPRTATDTQYF.